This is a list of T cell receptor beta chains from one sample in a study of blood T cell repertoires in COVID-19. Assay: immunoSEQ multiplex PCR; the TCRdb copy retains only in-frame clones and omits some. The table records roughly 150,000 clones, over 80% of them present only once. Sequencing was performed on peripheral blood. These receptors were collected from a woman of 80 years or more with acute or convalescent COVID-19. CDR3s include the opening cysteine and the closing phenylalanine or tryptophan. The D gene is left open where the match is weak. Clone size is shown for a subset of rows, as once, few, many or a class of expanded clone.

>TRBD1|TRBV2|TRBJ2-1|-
TGTGCCAGTAACGCGGACAGGGGAAACTACAATGAGCAGTTCTTC
CASNADRGNYNEQFF
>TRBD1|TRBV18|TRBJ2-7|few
TGTGCCAGCTCACCAGACAGGGAAAACGAGCAGTACTTC
CASSPDRENEQYF
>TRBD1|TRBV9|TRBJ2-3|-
TGTGCCAGCAGCGCCCTGACAGGGCAAGGCACAGATACGCAGTATTTT
CASSALTGQGTDTQYF
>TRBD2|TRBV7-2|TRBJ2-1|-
TGTGCCAGCAGCTTATTTCCGCGGGGGGGGAACAATGAGCAGTTCTTC
CASSLFPRGGNNEQFF
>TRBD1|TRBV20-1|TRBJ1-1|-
TGCAGTGCTAGTAGGACAGGGGTTTTTAACACTGAAGCTTTCTTT
CSASRTGVFNTEAFF
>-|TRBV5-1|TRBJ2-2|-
TGCGCCAGCAGCTTCTCGGGGGGCCGAACCGGGGAGCTGTTTTTT
CASSFSGGRTGELFF
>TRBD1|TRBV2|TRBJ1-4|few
TGTGCCAGCACCAGGACAGGGGTGACCGAAAAACTGTTTTTT
CASTRTGVTEKLFF
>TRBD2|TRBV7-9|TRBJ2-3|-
TGTGCCAGCAGCTTAGGCAGCGGGGGGGCGGATACGCAGTATTTT
CASSLGSGGADTQYF
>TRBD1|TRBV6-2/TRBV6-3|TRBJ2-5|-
TGTGCCAGCAGTGACAGGGATGAGACCCAGTACTTC
CASSDRDETQYF
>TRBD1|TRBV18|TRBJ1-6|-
TGTGCCAGCTCGGGTTCTGGGGACAGGGAAAATTCACCCCTCCACTTT
CASSGSGDRENSPLHF
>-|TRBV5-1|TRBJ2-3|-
TGCGCCAGCAGCCAAATAGGACAGGATACGCAGTATTTT
CASSQIGQDTQYF
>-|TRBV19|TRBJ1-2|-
TGTGCCAGTAGTATCGACAGTTATGGCTACACCTTC
CASSIDSYGYTF
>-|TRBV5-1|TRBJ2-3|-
TGCGCCAGCACCGACAGGCAAAGCACAGATACGCAGTATTTT
CASTDRQSTDTQYF
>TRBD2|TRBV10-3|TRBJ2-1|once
TGTGCCACAACCGGCACTAGCGGGGGGGATGGCAATGAGCAGTTCTTC
CATTGTSGGDGNEQFF
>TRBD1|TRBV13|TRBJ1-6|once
TGTGCCAGCAGCCCTCGACTCCAGACAGGGGGCTTGAATTCACCCCTCCACTTT
CASSPRLQTGGLNSPLHF
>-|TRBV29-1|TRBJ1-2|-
TGCAGCGTTGAAGATGGTCGGGGAGGCTACACCTTC
CSVEDGRGGYTF